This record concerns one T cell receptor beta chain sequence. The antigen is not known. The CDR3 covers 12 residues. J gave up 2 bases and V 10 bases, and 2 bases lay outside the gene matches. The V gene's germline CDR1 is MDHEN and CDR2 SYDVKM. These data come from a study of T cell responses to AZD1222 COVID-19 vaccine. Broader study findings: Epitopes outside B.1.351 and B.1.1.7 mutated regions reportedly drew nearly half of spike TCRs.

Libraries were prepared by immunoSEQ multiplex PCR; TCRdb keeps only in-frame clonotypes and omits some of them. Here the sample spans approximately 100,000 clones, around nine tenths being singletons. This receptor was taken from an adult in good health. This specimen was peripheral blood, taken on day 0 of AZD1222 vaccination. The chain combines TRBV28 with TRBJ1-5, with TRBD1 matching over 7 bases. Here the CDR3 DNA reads TGTGCCATCGACAGGGGCAATCAGCCCCAGCATTTT. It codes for CAIDRGNQPQHF.